The clone carrying this T cell receptor (beta chain) was counted ten times or more. The ends were cut back, 5 bases at V and 2 bases at J, with 9 bases in the middle. The CDR3 covers 14 residues. The germline gives CDR1 SGHTA, CDR2 FQGNSA. The sample comes from a study of early T cells in non-severe SARS-CoV-2 infection. Researchers attached unique molecular identifiers to individual cDNA molecules. TCRdb reanalysed the 5' RACE reads using MiXCR and keeps one entry per CDR3 protein. The table shows tens of thousands of distinct CDR3 sequences, with roughly 5.4% occurring only once. The sample was whole blood. The source is an adult who was a healthcare worker with PCR-confirmed SARS-CoV-2 infection or an uninfected control (not recorded which). This chain connects TRBV7-2 to TRBJ1-4; D remains ambiguous. The CDR3 loop reads CASSPGNTNEKLFF. CDR3 coding DNA: TGTGCCAGCAGCCCCGGGAACACTAATGAAAAACTGTTTTTT.